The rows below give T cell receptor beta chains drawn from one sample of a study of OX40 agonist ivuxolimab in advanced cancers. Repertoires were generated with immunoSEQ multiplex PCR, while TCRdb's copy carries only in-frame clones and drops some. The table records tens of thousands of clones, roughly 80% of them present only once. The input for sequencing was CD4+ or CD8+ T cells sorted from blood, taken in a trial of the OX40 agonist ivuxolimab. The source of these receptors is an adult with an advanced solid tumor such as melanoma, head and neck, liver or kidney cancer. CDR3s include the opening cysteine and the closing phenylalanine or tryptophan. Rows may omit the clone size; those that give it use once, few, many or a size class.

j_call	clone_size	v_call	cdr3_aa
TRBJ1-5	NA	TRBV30	CAWSVPGGSQPQHF
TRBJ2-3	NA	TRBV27	CASSLRGTDTQYF
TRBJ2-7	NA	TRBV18	CASSPDTYEQYF
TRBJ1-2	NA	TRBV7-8	CASSPDDSNQGPYGYTF
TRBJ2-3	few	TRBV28	CASPPQEGGTDTQYF
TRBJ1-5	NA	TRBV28	CASSLGHSNQPQHF
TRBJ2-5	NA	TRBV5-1	CASSSAPLAGSETQYF
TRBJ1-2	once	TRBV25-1	CASSENDRLYGYTF
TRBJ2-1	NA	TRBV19	CASSPKANEQFF
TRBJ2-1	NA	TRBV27	CASGGASGVFEFF
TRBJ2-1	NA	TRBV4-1	CASSQYQGPATYNEQFF
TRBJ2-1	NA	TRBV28	CASCGGTSYNEQFF
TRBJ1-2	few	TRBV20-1	CSARELGGYTF
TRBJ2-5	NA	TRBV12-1	CASSLAGAEETQYF
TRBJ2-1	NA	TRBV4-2	CASSRKTSGGAELPYNEQFF
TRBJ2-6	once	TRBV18	CASSPDLGAGGVLTF
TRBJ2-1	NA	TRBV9	CASSKGRSSYNEQFF
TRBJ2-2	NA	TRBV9	CASSVRGDTGELFF
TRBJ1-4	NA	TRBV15	CATSRAFPGDGNEKLFF
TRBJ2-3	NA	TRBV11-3	CASSRGGSGGTDTQYF
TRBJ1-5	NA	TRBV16	CASSQSTGLGSDQPQHF